This record covers a single T cell receptor (beta chain). What it recognizes is unknown. This sample was included in a study of blood T cells in healthy people across ages. Germline CDR1 reads DFQATT; CDR2 reads SNEGSKA (reference sequence). V lost 2 bases, J lost 0 bases, and 11 bases lay in between. This CDR3 is 15 amino acids long. Findings and caveats of the study: Age showed a roughly linear inverse relationship with TCR beta diversity per million T cells. Estimates drawn from one million T cells were deemed to understate diversity.

A second PCR of roughly 7 to 11 cycles used a sample-barcoded 5' primer and a J-beta primer mix. TCRdb processed the 5' RACE reads anew with MiXCR; each CDR3 protein has one entry. The repertoire holds over 1,500,000 distinct CDR3 sequences, with approximately 40% as singletons. What was sequenced was blood. V gene TRBV20-1 combines with J gene TRBJ1-5; D unresolved. This clonotype originated in a human donor in good health. This CDR3 reads CSARLDGNSNQPQHF. The DNA for the CDR3 is TGCAGTGCTAGATTGGACGGAAATAGCAATCAGCCCCAGCATTTT.